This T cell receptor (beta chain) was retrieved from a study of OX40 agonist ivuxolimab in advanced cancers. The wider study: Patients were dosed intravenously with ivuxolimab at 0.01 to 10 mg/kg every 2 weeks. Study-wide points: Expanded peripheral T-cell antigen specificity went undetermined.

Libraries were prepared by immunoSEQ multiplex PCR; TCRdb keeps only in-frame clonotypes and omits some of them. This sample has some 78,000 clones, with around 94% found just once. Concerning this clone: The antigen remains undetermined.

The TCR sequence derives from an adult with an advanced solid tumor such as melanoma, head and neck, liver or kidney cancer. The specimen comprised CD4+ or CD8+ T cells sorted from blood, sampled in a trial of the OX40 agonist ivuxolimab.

CDR3 in DNA: TGCGCCAGCAGCCTGCTCGGGGGTTTCTCCTACGAGCAGTACTTC. The encoded protein is CASSLLGGFSYEQYF. The V gene is TRBV5-1, the J gene TRBJ2-7; D is possibly TRBD2 (6 bases). CDR3 length: 15 amino acids. Germline V gives CDR1 SGHRS, CDR2 YFSETQ. V was cut by 4 bases and J by 0 bases, with 14 bases left in between.